Listed below are T cell receptor beta chains from one sample, sequenced in a study of blood T cell repertoires in COVID-19. TCRdb keeps only in-frame clones here, not all; method: immunoSEQ multiplex PCR. The sample yields under 300,000 clones, 89% seen once. Sequenced sample: peripheral blood. The receptors come from a woman between 35 and 50 years old who had recovered from COVID-19. Both conserved end residues are part of each CDR3. D genes are given only for firm matches.

v_gene	d_gene	j_gene	CDR3aa	CDR3nt
TRBV14	TRBD1	TRBJ2-7	CASSQPGQTVEQYF	TGTGCCAGCAGCCAGCCGGGACAGACCGTCGAGCAGTACTTC
TRBV5-4	TRBD2	TRBJ2-1	CASSLSAGGPYNEQFF	TGTGCCAGCAGCCTCTCAGCGGGAGGGCCATACAATGAGCAGTTCTTC
TRBV27	TRBD2	TRBJ2-3	CASTQGASGDTQYF	TGTGCCAGCACCCAAGGGGCTAGCGGAGATACGCAGTATTTT
TRBV6-5	.	TRBJ2-3	CASREGPSDTQYF	TGTGCCAGCAGGGAGGGGCCAAGCGATACGCAGTATTTT
TRBV2	.	TRBJ2-5	CASMVKESAGTQYF	TGTGCCAGCATGGTCAAGGAATCTGCGGGGACCCAGTACTTC
TRBV6-5	TRBD1	TRBJ1-2	CASSLQGRGGYTF	TGTGCCAGCAGTTTACAGGGGCGGGGTGGCTACACCTTC
TRBV19	TRBD2	TRBJ2-2	CATRRSGGGGELFF	TGTGCCACCCGGCGTAGCGGCGGGGGCGGGGAGCTGTTTTTT
TRBV5-1	TRBD1	TRBJ2-5	CASSFRDRAPQETQYF	TGCGCCAGCAGCTTCCGGGACAGGGCCCCGCAAGAGACCCAGTACTTC
TRBV28	.	TRBJ1-3	CASSQQGFGRDTIYF	TGTGCCAGCAGCCAACAGGGTTTTGGGCGTGACACCATATATTTT
TRBV4-3	.	TRBJ1-4	CASSQDVAGTNEKLFF	TGCGCCAGCAGCCAAGATGTGGCAGGGACAAATGAAAAACTGTTTTTT
TRBV5-1	.	TRBJ1-2	CASSSQGTNYGYTF	TGCGCCAGCAGCTCACAGGGTACGAACTATGGCTACACCTTC
TRBV19	.	TRBJ2-1	CASSTGTGARYEQFF	TGTGCCAGTAGTACCGGGACTGGGGCGAGGTATGAGCAGTTCTTC
TRBV7-3	TRBD2	TRBJ2-1	CASSPRLAGGQGEQFF	TGTGCCAGCAGCCCTCGACTAGCGGGGGGGCAAGGTGAGCAGTTCTTC
TRBV2	TRBD2	TRBJ2-1	CASRSSGTKIFF	TGTGCCAGCAGGAGTTCCGGGACTAAAATCTTCTTC
TRBV6-5	TRBD1	TRBJ1-2	CASRLGTGVYGYTF	TGTGCCAGCAGACTCGGGACAGGGGTTTATGGCTACACCTTC
TRBV18	TRBD2	TRBJ2-3	CASSPLAGVTDTQYF	TGTGCCAGCTCACCACTAGCGGGGGTCACAGATACGCAGTATTTT
TRBV11-1	TRBD1	TRBJ2-1	CASSLRPGQGYNEQFF	TGTGCCAGCAGCTTACGTCCGGGACAGGGCTACAATGAGCAGTTCTTC
TRBV4-1	.	TRBJ1-2	CASSQEVGGVGGYTF	TGCGCCAGCAGCCAAGAAGTAGGAGGGGTGGGCGGCTACACCTTC
TRBV6-5	TRBD1	TRBJ1-1	CASSFQGARNTEAFF	TGTGCCAGCAGTTTCCAGGGGGCTCGGAACACTGAAGCTTTCTTT
TRBV5-1	.	TRBJ2-7	CASRSQGAYEQYF	TGCGCCAGCAGAAGTCAGGGTGCCTACGAGCAGTACTTC
TRBV2	.	TRBJ1-4	CASRVWGRPGEKLFF	TGTGCCAGCAGGGTTTGGGGCAGGCCGGGTGAAAAACTGTTTTTT
TRBV6-6	TRBD1	TRBJ1-2	CASSYLDRGGYTF	TGTGCCAGCAGTTATCTCGACAGGGGAGGCTACACCTTC
TRBV6-2/TRBV6-3	TRBD2	TRBJ2-1	CASTPTPSGSRLEQFF	TGTGCCAGCACCCCAACTCCCAGCGGGAGTAGGTTGGAGCAGTTCTTC
TRBV2	.	TRBJ2-2	CASSAEVGGELFF	TGTGCCAGCAGTGCGGAGGTCGGCGGGGAGCTGTTTTTT
TRBV3-1/TRBV3-2	TRBD1	TRBJ2-5	CASSPGWGQQETQYF	TGTGCCAGCAGCCCCGGCTGGGGACAGCAAGAGACCCAGTACTTC
TRBV5-4	.	TRBJ2-2	CASSRAGALEGPGELFF	TGTGCCAGCAGCAGGGCGGGGGCGCTTGAGGGACCCGGGGAGCTGTTTTTT
TRBV13	TRBD1	TRBJ1-1	CASSNRGMNTEAFF	TGTGCCAGCAGCAACAGGGGTATGAACACTGAAGCTTTCTTT
TRBV10-3	.	TRBJ1-5	CATQGGDQPQHF	TGTGCCACCCAGGGAGGAGATCAGCCCCAGCATTTT
TRBV7-2	.	TRBJ2-2	CASSLASQGTGELFF	TGTGCCAGCAGCTTAGCGAGCCAGGGCACCGGGGAGCTGTTTTTT
TRBV11-3	TRBD2	TRBJ2-1	CASQPQTGGGYNEQFF	TGTGCCAGCCAGCCTCAGACTGGGGGGGGGTACAATGAGCAGTTCTTC
TRBV29-1	TRBD1	TRBJ2-3	CSDGGQGTDTQYF	TGCAGCGATGGGGGACAGGGCACAGATACGCAGTATTTT
TRBV6-5	TRBD2	TRBJ2-3	CASIRTGTSGTTQYF	TGTGCCAGCATTCGAACCGGGACTAGCGGTACAACGCAGTATTTT
TRBV19	.	TRBJ1-5	CASSTNTNQPQHF	TGTGCCAGTAGTACAAACACCAATCAGCCCCAGCATTTT
TRBV3-1/TRBV3-2	.	TRBJ1-4	CASTPGRADEKLFF	TGTGCCAGCACCCCGGGGAGGGCTGATGAAAAACTGTTTTTT
TRBV9	TRBD2	TRBJ2-1	CASTGTSGGYNEQFF	TGTGCCAGCACCGGGACTAGCGGGGGGTACAATGAGCAGTTCTTC
TRBV7-9	.	TRBJ2-3	CASSLDQGSTDTQYF	TGTGCCAGCAGCTTAGATCAGGGAAGCACAGATACGCAGTATTTT